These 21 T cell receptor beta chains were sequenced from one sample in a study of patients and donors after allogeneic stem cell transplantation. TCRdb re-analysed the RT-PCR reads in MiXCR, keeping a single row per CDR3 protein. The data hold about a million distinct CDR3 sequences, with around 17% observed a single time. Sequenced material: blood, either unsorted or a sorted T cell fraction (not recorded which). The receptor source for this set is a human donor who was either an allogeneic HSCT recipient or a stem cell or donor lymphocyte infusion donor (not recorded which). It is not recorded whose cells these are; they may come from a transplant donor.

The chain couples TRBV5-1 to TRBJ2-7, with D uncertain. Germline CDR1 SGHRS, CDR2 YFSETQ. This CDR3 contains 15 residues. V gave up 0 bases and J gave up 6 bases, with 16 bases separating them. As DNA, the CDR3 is TGCGCCAGCAGCTTGGCCGTAGCATCCCCCCTCGAGCAGTACTTC. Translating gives CASSLAVASPLEQYF.

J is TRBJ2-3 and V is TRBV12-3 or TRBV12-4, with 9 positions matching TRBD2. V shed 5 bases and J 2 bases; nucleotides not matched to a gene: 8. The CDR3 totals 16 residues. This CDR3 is CASSPERGAPTDTQYF. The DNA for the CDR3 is TGTGCCAGCAGTCCTGAGCGGGGGGCTCCCACAGATACGCAGTATTTT.

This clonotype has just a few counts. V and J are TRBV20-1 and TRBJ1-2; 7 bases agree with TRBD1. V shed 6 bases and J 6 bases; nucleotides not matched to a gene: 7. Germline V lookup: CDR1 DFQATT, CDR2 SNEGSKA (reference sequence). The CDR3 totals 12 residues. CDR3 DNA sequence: TGCAGTGCCAGTAAACAGGGGCATGGCTACACCTTC. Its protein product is CSASKQGHGYTF.

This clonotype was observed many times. The CDR3 bases are TGTGCCATCAGTGAGTCGGTTGGTAGCGGGAGCTACGAGCAGTACTTC. Translating it yields CAISESVGSGSYEQYF. The rearrangement uses TRBV10-3 and TRBJ2-7; 9 nucleotides agree with TRBD2. This CDR3 is built from 16 residues. The V gene end was trimmed by 0 bases and the J gene end by 3 bases; junction bases not matched to a gene: 6. Germline CDR1 reads ENHRY; CDR2 reads SYGVKD.

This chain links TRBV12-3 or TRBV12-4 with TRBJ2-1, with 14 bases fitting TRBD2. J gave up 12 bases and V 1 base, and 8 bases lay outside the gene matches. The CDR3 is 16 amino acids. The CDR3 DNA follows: TGTGCCAGCAGTTTAGGGGGACTAGCGGGAGTTTGGTGGCAGTTCTTC. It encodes CASSLGGLAGVWWQFF.

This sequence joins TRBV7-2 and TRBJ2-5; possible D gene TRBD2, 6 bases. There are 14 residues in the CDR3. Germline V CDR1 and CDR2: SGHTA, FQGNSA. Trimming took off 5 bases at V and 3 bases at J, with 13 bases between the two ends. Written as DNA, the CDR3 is TGTGCCAGCAGCGTAGGACTAACCGAAGAGACCCAGTACTTC. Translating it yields CASSVGLTEETQYF.

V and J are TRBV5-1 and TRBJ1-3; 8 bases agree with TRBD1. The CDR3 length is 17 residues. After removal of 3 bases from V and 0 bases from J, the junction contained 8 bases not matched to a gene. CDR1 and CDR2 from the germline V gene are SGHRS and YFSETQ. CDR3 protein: CASSSQIGQGSGNTIYF. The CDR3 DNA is TGCGCCAGCAGCTCGCAGATAGGACAGGGCTCTGGAAACACCATATATTTT.

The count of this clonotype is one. CDR3 loop: CASSQEEISQYF. As DNA, the CDR3 is TGTGCCAGCAGCCAAGAAGAGATATCCCAGTACTTC. J is TRBJ2-5 and V is TRBV3-1; D call uncertain. Germline CDR1 LGHDT, CDR2 YNNKEL (reference sequence). CDR3 length: 12 amino acids. With 0 bases removed from V and 9 bases from J, the gap between germline ends came to 8 bases.

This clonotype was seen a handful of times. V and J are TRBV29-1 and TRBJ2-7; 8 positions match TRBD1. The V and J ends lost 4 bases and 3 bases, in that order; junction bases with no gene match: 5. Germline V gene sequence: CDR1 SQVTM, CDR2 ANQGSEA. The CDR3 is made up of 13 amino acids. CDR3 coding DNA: TGCAGCGTTGTAACAGGGGGATTCTACGAGCAGTACTTC. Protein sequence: CSVVTGGFYEQYF.

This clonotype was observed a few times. The DNA of the CDR3 is TGTGCCATCACTTCGGAAGGGGGGGAGACCCAGTACTTC. Residues: CAITSEGGETQYF. The chain joins TRBV10-3 to TRBJ2-5, with D tentatively TRBD1 or TRBD2 (6 bases each). V lost 7 bases and J lost 5, with 14 bases in between. The CDR3 has 13 amino acids. Per the germline V gene, CDR1 is ENHRY and CDR2 is SYGVKD.

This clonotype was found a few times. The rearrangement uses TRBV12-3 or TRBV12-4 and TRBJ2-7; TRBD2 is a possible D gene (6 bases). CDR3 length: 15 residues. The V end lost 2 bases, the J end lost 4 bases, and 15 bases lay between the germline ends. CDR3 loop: CASSLSGVKGYEQYF. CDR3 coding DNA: TGTGCCAGCAGTTTATCGGGGGTAAAGGGATACGAGCAGTACTTC.

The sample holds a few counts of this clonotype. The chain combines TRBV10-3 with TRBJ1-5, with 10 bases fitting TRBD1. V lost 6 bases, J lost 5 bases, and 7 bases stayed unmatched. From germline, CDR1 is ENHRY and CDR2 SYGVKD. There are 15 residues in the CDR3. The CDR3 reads CAIREGQGIDQPQHF. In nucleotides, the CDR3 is TGTGCCATCAGAGAGGGACAGGGGATAGATCAGCCCCAGCATTTT.

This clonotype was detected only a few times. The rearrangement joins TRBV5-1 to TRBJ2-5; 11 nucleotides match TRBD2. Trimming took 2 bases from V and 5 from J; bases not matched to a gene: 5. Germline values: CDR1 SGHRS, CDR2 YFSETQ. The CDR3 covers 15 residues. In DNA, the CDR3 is TGCGCCAGCAGCTTTGGACTAGCGGGCCTGGAGACCCAGTACTTC. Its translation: CASSFGLAGLETQYF.

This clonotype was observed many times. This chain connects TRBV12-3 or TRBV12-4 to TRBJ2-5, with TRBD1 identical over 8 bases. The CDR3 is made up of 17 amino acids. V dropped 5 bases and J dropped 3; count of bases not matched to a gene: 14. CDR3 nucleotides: TGTGCCAGCAGTCTTACCTCCGGGACAGGCAATGAAGAGACCCAGTACTTC. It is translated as CASSLTSGTGNEETQYF.

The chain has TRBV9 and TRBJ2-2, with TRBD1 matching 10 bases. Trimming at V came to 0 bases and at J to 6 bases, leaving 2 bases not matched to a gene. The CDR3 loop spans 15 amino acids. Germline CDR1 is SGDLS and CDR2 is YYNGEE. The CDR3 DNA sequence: TGTGCCAGCAGCGTAGTAGGGACAGGGGCCGGGGAGCTGTTTTTT. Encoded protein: CASSVVGTGAGELFF.

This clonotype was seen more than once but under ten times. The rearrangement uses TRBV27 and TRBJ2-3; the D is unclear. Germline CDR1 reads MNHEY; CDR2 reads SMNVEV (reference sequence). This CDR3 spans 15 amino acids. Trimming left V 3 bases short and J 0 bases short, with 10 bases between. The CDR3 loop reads CASSFGDSSTDTQYF. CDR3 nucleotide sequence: TGTGCCAGCAGTTTTGGAGATTCTAGCACAGATACGCAGTATTTT.

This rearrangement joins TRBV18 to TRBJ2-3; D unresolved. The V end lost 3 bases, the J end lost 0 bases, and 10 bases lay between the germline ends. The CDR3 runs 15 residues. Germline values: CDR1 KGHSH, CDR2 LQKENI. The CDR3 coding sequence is TGTGCCAGCTCACCTCGGGTGTCTAGCACAGATACGCAGTATTTT. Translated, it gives CASSPRVSSTDTQYF.

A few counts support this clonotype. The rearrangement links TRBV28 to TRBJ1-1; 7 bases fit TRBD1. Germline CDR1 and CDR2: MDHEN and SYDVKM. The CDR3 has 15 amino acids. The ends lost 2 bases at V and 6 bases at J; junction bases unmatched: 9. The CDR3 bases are TGTGCCAGCAGTTTACGGACAGGAACGAATCCTGAAGCTTTCTTT. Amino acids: CASSLRTGTNPEAFF. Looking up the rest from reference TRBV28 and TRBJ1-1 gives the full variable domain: DVKVTQSSRYLVKRTGEKVFLECVQDMDHENMFWYRQDPGLGLRLIYFSYDVKMKEKGDIPEGYSVSREKKERFSLILESASTNQTSMYLCASSLRTGTNPEAFFGQGTRLTVV.

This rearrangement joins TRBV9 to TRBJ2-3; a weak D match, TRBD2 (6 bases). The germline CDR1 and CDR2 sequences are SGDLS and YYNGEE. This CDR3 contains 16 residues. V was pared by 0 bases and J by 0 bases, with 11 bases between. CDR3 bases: TGTGCCAGCAGCGTAGGGGCTAGCGAGAGCACAGATACGCAGTATTTT. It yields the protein CASSVGASESTDTQYF.

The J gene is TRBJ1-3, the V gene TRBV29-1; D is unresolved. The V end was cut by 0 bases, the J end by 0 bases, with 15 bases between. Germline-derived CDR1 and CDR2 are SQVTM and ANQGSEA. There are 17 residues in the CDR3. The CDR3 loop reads CSVEDRVEDSSGNTIYF. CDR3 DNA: TGCAGCGTTGAAGATCGGGTCGAGGATAGCTCTGGAAACACCATATATTTT.

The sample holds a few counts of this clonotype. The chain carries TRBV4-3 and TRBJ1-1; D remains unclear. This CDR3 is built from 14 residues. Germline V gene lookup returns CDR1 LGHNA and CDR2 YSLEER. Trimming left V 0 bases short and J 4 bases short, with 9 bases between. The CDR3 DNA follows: TGCGCCAGCAGCCAAGATACATTCAGCACTGAAGCTTTCTTT. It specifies CASSQDTFSTEAFF.